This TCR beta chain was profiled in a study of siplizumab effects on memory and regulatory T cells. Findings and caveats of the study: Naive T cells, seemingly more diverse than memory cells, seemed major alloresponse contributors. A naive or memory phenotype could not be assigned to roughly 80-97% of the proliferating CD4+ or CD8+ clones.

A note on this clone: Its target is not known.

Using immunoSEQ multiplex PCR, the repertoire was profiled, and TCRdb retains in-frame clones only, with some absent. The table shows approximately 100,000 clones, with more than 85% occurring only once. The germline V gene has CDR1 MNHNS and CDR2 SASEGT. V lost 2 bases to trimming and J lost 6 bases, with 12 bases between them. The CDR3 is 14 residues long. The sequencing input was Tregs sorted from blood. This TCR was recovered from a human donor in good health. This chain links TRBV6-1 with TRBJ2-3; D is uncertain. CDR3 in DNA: TGTGCCAGCAGTGAAATCTTAGACCTGGATACGCAGTATTTT. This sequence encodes CASSEILDLDTQYF.